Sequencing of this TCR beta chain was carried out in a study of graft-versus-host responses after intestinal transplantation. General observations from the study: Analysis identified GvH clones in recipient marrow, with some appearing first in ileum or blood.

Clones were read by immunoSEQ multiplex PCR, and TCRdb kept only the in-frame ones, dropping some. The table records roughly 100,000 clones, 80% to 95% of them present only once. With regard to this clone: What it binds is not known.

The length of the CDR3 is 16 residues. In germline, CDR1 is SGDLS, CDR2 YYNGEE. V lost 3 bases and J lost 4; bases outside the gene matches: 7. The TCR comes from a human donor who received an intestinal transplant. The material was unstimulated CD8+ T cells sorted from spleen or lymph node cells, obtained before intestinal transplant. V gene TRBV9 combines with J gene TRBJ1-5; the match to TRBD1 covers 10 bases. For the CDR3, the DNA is TGTGCCAGCAGCGGGGGGACAGGGGTTGGAAATCAGCCCCAGCATTTT. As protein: CASSGGTGVGNQPQHF.